The 32 T cell receptor beta chains listed next were all sequenced from one sample in a study of regulatory T cells in long-lasting Graves disease. The time point was: persistent/refractory GD, antithyroid drugs over 5 years with positive TRAb. Isolated PBMC RNA provided the starting material for the TCR library. Sequencing libraries for TCR beta were prepared with iRepertoire HTBI primers and Arm-PCR of CDR3 regions. TCRdb processed the multiplex PCR reads anew with MiXCR; each CDR3 protein has one entry. The sample includes over 250,000 distinct CDR3 sequences, roughly a fifth seen only once; the top ten take around 50%. The starting material was peripheral blood mononuclear cells (PBMCs), obtained when the disease was refractory, from a patient treated with antithyroid drugs. Every receptor here comes from a female donor with Graves disease.

This chain links TRBV3-1 with TRBJ2-7; possibly TRBD1 for D (5 bases). Germline V gives CDR1 LGHDT, CDR2 YNNKEL (reference sequence). V was shortened by 3 bases and J by 2 bases, with 17 bases between the two germline ends. The CDR3 is 16 amino acids. Here the CDR3 reads CASSQSTGSRAYEQYF. The CDR3 nucleotides read TGTGCCAGCAGCCAGAGCACAGGATCACGGGCCTACGAGCAGTACTTC.

This clonotype was seen many times. The rearrangement uses TRBV6-1 and TRBJ1-5; D unclear. V lost 5 bases to trimming and J lost 5 bases, with 13 bases between them. The CDR3 extends over 14 amino acids. The germline CDR1 and CDR2 sequences are MNHNS and SASEGT. This CDR3 reads CASSLGPWDQPQHF. The CDR3 nucleotides are TGTGCCAGCAGTCTCGGCCCCTGGGATCAGCCCCAGCATTTT.

In its sample, this clonotype was seen a few times. The rearrangement uses TRBV4-1 and TRBJ2-2, with D possibly TRBD1 on 7 matching bases. This CDR3 is built from 18 residues. Trimming took 0 bases from V and 2 from J, leaving 16 bases between them. Germline V gene lookup returns CDR1 MGHRA and CDR2 YSYEKL. The CDR3 loop reads CASSQDPGGLGNTGELFF. In nucleotides, the CDR3 is TGCGCCAGCAGCCAAGATCCAGGGGGACTGGGAAACACCGGGGAGCTGTTTTTT.

The chain links TRBV19 to TRBJ2-7; either TRBD1 or TRBD2 may fit D (5 bases each). The length of the CDR3 is 14 residues. The germline V gene has CDR1 LNHDA and CDR2 SQIVND (reference sequence). Trimming took 5 bases from V and 4 from J, leaving 15 bases between them. CDR3 sequence reads: CASSHRDGKYEQYF. The CDR3 DNA reads TGTGCCAGTAGTCACCGGGACGGGAAGTACGAGCAGTACTTC. The whole variable domain, filled in from reference TRBV19 and TRBJ2-7, reads DGGITQSPKYLFRKEGQNVTLSCEQNLNHDAMYWYRQDPGQGLRLIYYSQIVNDFQKGDIAEGYSVSREKKESFPLTVTSAQKNPTAFYLCASSHRDGKYEQYFGPGTRLTVT.

This clonotype was observed a few times. The rearrangement joins TRBV6-2 or TRBV6-3 to TRBJ2-7; no definite D call. The V gene lost 3 bases and the J gene lost 2 bases, with 11 bases spanning the gap. CDR3 size: 14 residues. Germline lookup yields CDR1 MNHEY and CDR2 SVGEGT. The CDR3 reads CASSYPTGPYEQYF. CDR3 sequence (DNA): TGTGCCAGCAGTTATCCGACCGGACCCTACGAGCAGTACTTC.

This clonotype was recorded once. The chain has TRBV11-2 and TRBJ2-1; 11 positions match TRBD2. CDR3 length: 16 residues. CDR1 is SGHAT, CDR2 FQNNGV, per germline. V was pared by 5 bases and J by 4 bases, with 7 bases of the junction left unmatched. Here the CDR3 reads CASSPTWTSGYNEQFF. The CDR3 region has the DNA TGTGCCAGCAGCCCCACCTGGACTAGCGGGTACAATGAGCAGTTCTTC.

This chain connects TRBV20-1 to TRBJ1-5, with D unresolved. Trimming pared 0 bases from V and 7 bases from J, leaving 7 bases between. Germline V gene data show CDR1 as DFQATT and CDR2 as SNEGSKA (reference sequence). The CDR3 is 12 residues long. CDR3 region: CSARDIGQPQHF. CDR3 in DNA: TGCAGTGCTAGAGATATAGGGCAGCCCCAGCATTTT.

This clonotype was counted between two and nine times. The V and J genes are TRBV4-3 and TRBJ2-2, with TRBD1 identical over 8 bases. The germline CDR1 and CDR2 sequences are LGHNA and YSLEER. V gave up 0 bases and J gave up 6 bases; unmatched junction bases: 6. The CDR3 is 16 residues long. CDR3 amino acids: CASSQDRDRWAGELFF. The CDR3 DNA is TGCGCCAGCAGCCAAGATCGGGACAGGTGGGCCGGGGAGCTGTTTTTT.

V and J are TRBV6-2 or TRBV6-3 and TRBJ2-1; D gene ambiguous. The V gene lost 6 bases and the J gene lost 5 bases, with 11 bases spanning the gap. Germline-derived CDR1 and CDR2 are MNHEY and SVGEGT. This CDR3 contains 13 residues. DNA of the CDR3: TGTGCCAGCAGGGATCTAACGGACAATGAGCAGTTCTTC. It specifies CASRDLTDNEQFF.

This clonotype was seen only a few times. The chain has TRBV12-3 or TRBV12-4 and TRBJ2-3; a possible D gene is TRBD2 (5 bases). The CDR3 sequence is 15 residues long. V was clipped by 5 bases and J by 0 bases, with 12 bases between them. CDR3 sequence: CASSPGLASTDTQYF. As DNA, the CDR3 is TGTGCCAGCAGTCCTGGACTCGCTAGCACAGATACGCAGTATTTT.

V and J are TRBV11-2 and TRBJ2-4, with D possibly being TRBD1 (7 bases). Between the trimmed V and J ends, which lost 2 bases and 3 bases, there was a span of 17 bases. The CDR3 extends over 17 amino acids. Germline V lookup: CDR1 SGHAT, CDR2 FQNNGV. The CDR3 here is CASSLSVGQGGKNIQYF. The CDR3, as DNA: TGTGCCAGCAGCTTAAGTGTGGGGCAGGGGGGCAAAAACATTCAGTACTTC.

The rearrangement links TRBV25-1 to TRBJ1-2; maybe TRBD1 (5 bases). Germline-derived CDR1 and CDR2 are MGHDK and SYGVNS. V lost 7 bases and J lost 4, with 10 bases in between. The CDR3 totals 12 residues. The chain's CDR3 is CASKGEGYGYTF. The CDR3 DNA reads TGTGCCAGCAAAGGGGAGGGCTATGGCTACACCTTC.

The chain has TRBV4-1 and TRBJ1-1; D perhaps matches TRBD1 (5 bases). Germline loops: CDR1 MGHRA, CDR2 YSYEKL. V lost 1 base to trimming and J lost 11 bases, with 17 bases between them. The CDR3 consists of 14 residues. The CDR3 loop reads CASSQGGGDTGAFF. DNA of the CDR3: TGCGCCAGCAGCCAAGGGGGAGGGGATACCGGGGCTTTCTTT.

There are a few counts of this clonotype. The rearrangement joins TRBV11-3 to TRBJ2-5; D call uncertain. The J call could be wrong; TRBJ2-1 is a better fit for the DNA end. Germline V CDR1 and CDR2: SGHNT, YENEEA. This CDR3 has 12 residues. The CDR3 DNA reads TGTGCCAGCAGCTTATTAGACAATGAGCAGTTCTTC. Amino acids: CASSLLDNEQFF.

This clonotype occurred a few times. The rearrangement joins TRBV7-2 to TRBJ2-1; D remains unclear. The V end lost 4 bases, the J end lost 2 bases, and 6 bases lay between the germline ends. The CDR3 covers 13 residues. In germline, CDR1 is SGHTA, CDR2 FQGNSA. The CDR3 is CASSSSTYNEQFF. CDR3 sequence (DNA): TGTGCCAGCAGCTCCTCCACCTACAATGAGCAGTTCTTC. Supplemented by reference TRBV7-2 and TRBJ2-1, the full variable domain reads GAGVSQSPSNKVTEKGKDVELRCDPISGHTALYWYRQSLGQGLEFLIYFQGNSAPDKSGLPSDRFSAERTGGSVSTLTIQRTQQEDSAVYLCASSSSTYNEQFFGPGTRLTVL.

This clonotype appeared many times. The chain has TRBV28 and TRBJ1-2, with 8 bases lining up with TRBD1. Germline V gene lookup returns CDR1 MDHEN and CDR2 SYDVKM. CDR3 length equals 17 residues. The V segment lost 3 bases and the J segment 3 bases; nucleotides outside the gene matches: 12. CDR3 in amino acids: CASSFRLGQGLYYGYTF. The CDR3 bases are TGTGCCAGCAGTTTCCGGCTTGGACAGGGCCTCTACTATGGCTACACCTTC.

The chain employs TRBV7-8 and TRBJ2-2; D unclear. CDR3 length: 18 residues. With 1 base removed from V and 0 bases from J, the gap between germline ends came to 15 bases. Germline assignment: CDR1 SGHVS and CDR2 FQNEAQ. The CDR3 region is CASSLEAGITANTGELFF. Written as DNA, the CDR3 is TGTGCCAGCAGCTTAGAGGCCGGAATCACAGCGAACACCGGGGAGCTGTTTTTT.

Remarks on this clonotype: One end of the junction fails to match germline, which may point to a read error. The chain links TRBV7-3 to TRBJ2-5, with 7 bases lining up with TRBD2. The germline gives CDR1 SGHTA, CDR2 FQGTGA. The CDR3 is made up of 13 amino acids. This CDR3 is CTSSSGGVETQYF. For the CDR3, the DNA is TGTACCAGCAGCTCGGGAGGAGTAGAGACCCAGTACTTC.

This clonotype was counted only a few times. J is TRBJ2-7 and V is TRBV7-9; D may be TRBD2 (6 bases). Germline CDR1 reads SEHNR; CDR2 reads FQNEAQ (reference sequence). V shed 3 bases and J shed 0 bases, with 18 bases lying between them. The CDR3 has 17 amino acids. CDR3 nucleotides: TGTGCCAGCAGCTTCTCCCCGGGACTTAAGAGCTCCTACGAGCAGTACTTC. This gives the protein CASSFSPGLKSSYEQYF.

This chain connects TRBV18 to TRBJ2-2, with TRBD2 identical over 7 bases. Germline CDR1 and CDR2: KGHSH and LQKENI. V shed 0 bases, J shed 0 bases, and the junction held 7 bases outside the gene matches. The CDR3 is 18 amino acids. The CDR3 DNA reads as TGTGCCAGCTCACCACCGGTTGCTAGCGGAACGAACACCGGGGAGCTGTTTTTT. This gives the protein CASSPPVASGTNTGELFF.

This clonotype was found a few times. The gene calls are TRBV4-2 and TRBJ2-7; possible D gene TRBD2, 7 bases. Germline CDR1 is LGHNA and CDR2 is YNFKEQ. Trimming stripped 1 base from V and 6 bases from J, with 10 bases between. This CDR3 is built from 13 residues. This chain's CDR3 is CASSQVGGGEQYF. The CDR3, as DNA: TGTGCCAGCAGCCAAGTGGGAGGGGGCGAGCAGTACTTC.

This rearrangement joins TRBV6-9 to TRBJ2-2; 14 bases line up with TRBD2. Germline CDR1 MNHGY, CDR2 SVAAGI. CDR3 size: 17 residues. J was trimmed by 6 bases and V by 3 bases; bases with no gene match: 6. As DNA, the CDR3 is TGTGCCAGCAGTTACGCCGTGGGACTAGCGGGAGCCGGGGAGCTGTTTTTT. Translation: CASSYAVGLAGAGELFF.

This clonotype was recorded a few times. V is TRBV19 and J is TRBJ1-1; D is perhaps TRBD1 (5 bases). Between the trimmed V and J ends, which lost 5 bases and 8 bases, there was a span of 18 bases. CDR1 LNHDA and CDR2 SQIVND come from the germline V gene (reference sequence). This CDR3 comprises 14 residues. CDR3 loop: CASSVDSGRVEAFF. CDR3 DNA: TGTGCCAGTAGTGTGGACTCAGGGAGGGTGGAAGCTTTCTTT.

There are a few counts of this clonotype. This rearrangement joins TRBV19 to TRBJ1-1; no reliable D call. Deletions cut 6 bases from V and 5 bases from J, with 10 bases between. The CDR3 is 12 amino acids. The germline V gene encodes CDR1 LNHDA and CDR2 SQIVND (reference sequence). The CDR3, as DNA: TGTGCCAGTAGGAACCCGGCGACTGAAGCTTTCTTT. Encoded protein: CASRNPATEAFF.

The rearrangement uses TRBV11-2 and TRBJ2-1, with no clear D. V lost 5 bases and J lost 3, with 11 bases in between. Per the germline V gene, CDR1 is SGHAT and CDR2 is FQNNGV. This CDR3 is built from 14 residues. CDR3 sequence reads: CASSALDRYNEQFF. Here the CDR3 DNA reads TGTGCCAGCAGCGCCTTAGATCGCTACAATGAGCAGTTCTTC.

In its sample, this clonotype was seen many times. This chain joins TRBV11-2 and TRBJ1-4; D not certain. Trimming removed 5 bases at V and 6 bases at J, with 13 bases between. CDR1 is SGHAT and CDR2 is FQNNGV in the germline V gene. This CDR3 region has 14 residues. The CDR3 DNA is TGTGCCAGCAGCGCTACAGCGTCGGATGAAAAACTGTTTTTT. It encodes CASSATASDEKLFF.

This clonotype was seen only a few times. The rearrangement joins TRBV6-1 to TRBJ2-7; D remains unclear. V dropped 6 bases and J dropped 2 bases, with 17 bases sitting between them. Germline-derived CDR1 and CDR2 are MNHNS and SASEGT. This CDR3 contains 15 residues. The CDR3 spells CASSRPGAGAYEQYF. The CDR3 nucleotides are TGTGCCAGCAGCCGCCCTGGAGCTGGGGCCTACGAGCAGTACTTC.

The V gene is TRBV27, the J gene TRBJ2-7; 7 positions match TRBD2. The ends lost 7 bases at V and 6 bases at J; junction bases unmatched: 6. This CDR3 is built from 12 residues. Germline-derived CDR1 and CDR2 are MNHEY and SMNVEV (reference sequence). The CDR3 loop is CASNSGGSEQYF. CDR3 sequence (DNA): TGTGCCAGCAACTCCGGGGGGAGCGAGCAGTACTTC.

On this clonotype itself: A much larger clone sits a single nucleotide away, making a read error possible. The CDR3 end shows no conserved phenylalanine or tryptophan, and so a read error is likely. The J gene is TRBJ1-1, the V gene TRBV6-2 or TRBV6-3; D not certain. The length of the CDR3 is 14 residues. From germline, CDR1 is MNHEY and CDR2 SVGEGT. Trimming stripped 5 bases from V and 5 bases from J, with 15 bases between. The CDR3: CASSIEEGETEAFL. The CDR3 region has the DNA TGTGCCAGCAGTATCGAGGAGGGTGAGACTGAAGCTTTCCTT.

J is TRBJ2-1 and V is TRBV12-3 or TRBV12-4; D possibly matches TRBD1 or TRBD2 (5 bases each). Trimming pared 4 bases from V and 7 bases from J, leaving 14 bases between. This CDR3 is built from 14 residues. The DNA for the CDR3 is TGTGCCAGCAGTTCCGGGACCGAGTTTAATGAGCAGTTCTTC. Translating gives CASSSGTEFNEQFF.

This rearrangement joins TRBV7-2 to TRBJ1-2; possible D gene TRBD1, 5 bases. CDR1 and CDR2 from the germline V gene are SGHTA and FQGNSA. Trimming removed 5 bases from V and 4 bases from J, with 17 bases in between. The CDR3 totals 15 residues. The CDR3 DNA reads as TGTGCCAGCAGCGCCGATCCCCAGGGTATCTATGGCTACACCTTC. It encodes CASSADPQGIYGYTF.

This clonotype was recorded a few times. This sequence joins TRBV30 and TRBJ1-2; D gene ambiguous. Germline V gene sequence: CDR1 GTSNPN, CDR2 SVGIG (reference sequence). The CDR3 length is 13 residues. Trimming took 1 base from V and 4 from J, leaving 10 bases between them. CDR3 bases: TGTGCCTGGAGTGCGGACCGAGGCTATGGCTACACCTTC. Translating gives CAWSADRGYGYTF.